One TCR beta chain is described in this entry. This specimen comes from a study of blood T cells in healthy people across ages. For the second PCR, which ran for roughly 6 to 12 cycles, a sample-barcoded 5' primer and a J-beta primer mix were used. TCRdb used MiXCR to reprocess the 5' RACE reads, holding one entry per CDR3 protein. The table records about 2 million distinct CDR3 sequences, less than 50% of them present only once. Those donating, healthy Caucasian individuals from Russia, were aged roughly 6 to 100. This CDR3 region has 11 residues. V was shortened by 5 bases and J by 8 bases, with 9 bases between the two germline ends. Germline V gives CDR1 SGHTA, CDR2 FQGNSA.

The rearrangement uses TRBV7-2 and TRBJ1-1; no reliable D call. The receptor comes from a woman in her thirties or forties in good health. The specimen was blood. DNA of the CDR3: TGTGCCAGCAGCCCCCACAAGGAAGCTTTCTTT. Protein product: CASSPHKEAFF.